These 9 T cell receptor beta chains were sequenced from one sample in a study of blood T cell repertoires in COVID-19. The method was immunoSEQ multiplex PCR; TCRdb's version includes in-frame clones alone and lacks a portion of them. The repertoire holds around 220,000 clones, with about four fifths as singletons. The specimen was peripheral blood. The receptors were gathered from a woman older than 75 with COVID-19, enrolled during active disease.

Here the CDR3 DNA reads TGTGCCAGCATGGACAGGGGGCACGTAGGCTACACCTTC. Translated, it gives CASMDRGHVGYTF. The chain carries TRBV2 and TRBJ1-2; TRBD1 matches 11 bases. Trimming removed 7 bases from V and 8 bases from J; junction bases left unmatched: 6. There are 13 residues in the CDR3. Germline CDR1 and CDR2: SNHLY and FYNNEI.

This clone occurred a few times. J is TRBJ2-7 and V is TRBV5-1, with 8 bases that match TRBD1. V was clipped by 4 bases and J by 7 bases; unmatched bases: 10. The CDR3 runs 14 residues. Germline assignment: CDR1 SGHRS and CDR2 YFSETQ. CDR3: CASSRWTGSGEQYF. The DNA for the CDR3 is TGCGCCAGCAGCCGATGGACAGGGTCGGGGGAGCAGTACTTC.

This sequence joins TRBV12-3 or TRBV12-4 and TRBJ1-1; D is possibly TRBD1 (5 bases). The CDR3 has 13 residues. The V end lost 7 bases, the J end lost 10 bases, and 19 bases lay between the germline ends. The CDR3 sequence is CASTPFFGGGAFF. Written as DNA, the CDR3 is TGTGCCAGCACCCCCTTCTTCGGGGGGGGAGCTTTCTTT.

The V and J genes are TRBV2 and TRBJ2-1; D perhaps matches TRBD1 (5 bases). Per the germline V gene, CDR1 is SNHLY and CDR2 is FYNNEI. The length of the CDR3 is 13 residues. V gave up 2 bases and J gave up 4 bases, with 6 bases separating them. This CDR3 reads CASSERGYNEQFF. The DNA for the CDR3 is TGTGCCAGCAGTGAAAGGGGATACAATGAGCAGTTCTTC.

CDR3 in amino acids: CASSLTSGRDYGEQFF. In nucleotides, the CDR3 is TGTGCCAGCAGCCTGACTAGCGGGAGAGATTACGGTGAGCAGTTCTTC. This rearrangement joins TRBV3-1 (or the pseudogene TRBV3-2) to TRBJ2-1, with 12 bases matching TRBD2. CDR3 length: 16 residues. CDR1 and CDR2 (germline): LGHDT, YNNKEL (reference sequence). The junction had 10 bases not matched to a gene; V was cut back by 4 bases and J by 9 bases.

V is TRBV7-9 and J is TRBJ2-4, with D possibly matching TRBD1 (5 bases). Trimming removed 5 bases at V and 8 bases at J, with 19 bases between. The CDR3 consists of 15 residues. Germline lookup yields CDR1 SEHNR and CDR2 FQNEAQ (reference sequence). The CDR3 region has the DNA TGTGCCAGCAGCCTGTCAAGGGGCAGGATAGACATTCAGTACTTC. It is translated as CASSLSRGRIDIQYF.

The rearrangement joins TRBV9 to TRBJ2-7; TRBD1 matches at 8 bases. The trim removed 4 bases at V and 3 bases at J, leaving 6 bases unmatched. Germline CDR1 reads SGDLS; CDR2 reads YYNGEE. This CDR3 has 14 residues. The chain's CDR3 is CASSPGDRNYEQYF. The CDR3, as DNA: TGTGCCAGCAGCCCCGGGGACAGGAACTACGAGCAGTACTTC.

This clone showed up just once. DNA for the CDR3: TGTGCCAGCAGTGCGACAGGGGGAAGAACTAATGAAAAACTGTTTTTT. Residues: CASSATGGRTNEKLFF. This sequence joins TRBV6-6 and TRBJ1-4; TRBD1 agrees at 9 bases. V dropped 5 bases and J dropped 1; count of bases not matched to a gene: 5. This CDR3 spans 16 amino acids. The germline CDR1 and CDR2 sequences are MNHNY and SVGAGI (reference sequence).

This sequence joins TRBV7-9 and TRBJ1-2; 8 bases align to TRBD1. Germline lookup yields CDR1 SEHNR and CDR2 FQNEAQ (reference sequence). Trimming at V came to 4 bases and at J to 7 bases, leaving 8 bases not matched to a gene. The CDR3 sequence is 14 residues long. CDR3 in amino acids: CASSSRGRRGGYTF. As DNA, the CDR3 is TGTGCCAGCAGCTCCAGGGGGCGCCGGGGTGGCTACACCTTC.